A selection of T cell receptor beta chains follows, all from one sample in a study of blood T cells in healthy people across ages. TCRdb passed the 5' RACE reads through MiXCR, listing each CDR3 protein once. The profile shows about 800,000 distinct CDR3 sequences, 20% to 30% of them singletons. The data also belong to a second study, concerning T cells of mothers and their children.

The sequenced sample consisted of blood. These receptors were obtained from a boy under 18 in good health. CDR3s include the opening cysteine and the closing phenylalanine or tryptophan. A D gene is named only where the DNA matches it firmly. Size values are once, few and many counts, or a class for expanded clones, and some rows have none.

TRBJ2-3	TRBD2	TRBV20-1	few	15	TGCAGTGCTAGTAGGCGGGGGGGCGGCACAGATACGCAGTATTTT	CSASRRGGGTDTQYF
TRBJ2-5	NA	TRBV6-5	NA	15	TGTGCCAGCAGCCCCCACCTTTTGGACCAAGAGACCCAGTACTTC	CASSPHLLDQETQYF
TRBJ1-1	NA	TRBV29-1	NA	14	TGCAGCGCCTACCAGGACCTCCTAAGGACTGAAGCTTTCTTT	CSAYQDLLRTEAFF
TRBJ2-3	TRBD1	TRBV7-9	NA	16	TGTGCCAGCAGCCCGGGGACAGGGAAAGGCACAGATACGCAGTATTTT	CASSPGTGKGTDTQYF
TRBJ2-7	NA	TRBV4-2	few	16	TGTGCCAGCAGCCAAGTAAAAGCGCCGAGCTCCTACGAGCAGTACTTC	CASSQVKAPSSYEQYF
TRBJ2-1	TRBD2	TRBV6-6	few	14	TGTGCCAGCAGAAGCGGGGGGGCCCACAATGAGCAGTTCTTC	CASRSGGAHNEQFF
TRBJ2-7	NA	TRBV20-1	NA	15	TGCAGTGCTAGAGATCAGGCGAGGGATCCTTACGAGCAGTACTTC	CSARDQARDPYEQYF
TRBJ2-1	NA	TRBV25-1	NA	11	TGTGCCAGCGGGGATATCCCCCGGCAGTTCTTC	CASGDIPRQFF
TRBJ2-5	NA	TRBV7-3	NA	15	TGTGCCAGCAGCCGAGGGGGAGGGGTTCAAGAGACCCAGTACTTC	CASSRGGGVQETQYF
TRBJ1-2	NA	TRBV4-1	few	16	TGCGCCAGCAGCCAACGATCAGGTGAAGCCTGGGGTGGCTACACCTTC	CASSQRSGEAWGGYTF
TRBJ1-1	NA	TRBV27	few	14	TGTGCCAGCAGTTTCGTTGGGGGTAACACTGAAGCTTTCTTT	CASSFVGGNTEAFF
TRBJ2-7	TRBD2	TRBV29-1	NA	15	TGCAGCGTGGAATGGACGGGAGGGAACTCCTACGAGCAGTACTTC	CSVEWTGGNSYEQYF
TRBJ2-1	TRBD2	TRBV20-1	NA	16	TGCAGTGCTTGGACTAGCGGGAGGGACACATACAATGAGCAGTTCTTC	CSAWTSGRDTYNEQFF
TRBJ2-3	NA	TRBV4-3	NA	19	TGCGCCAGCAGCCAAGAGAGGGGCGGGGGCCACGGAGACACAGATACGCAGTATTTT	CASSQERGGGHGDTDTQYF
TRBJ2-1	TRBD2	TRBV7-9	NA	17	TGTGCCAGCAGCTTCTCGGGACTAGCGGGAGAAAAGTATGAGCAGTTCTTC	CASSFSGLAGEKYEQFF
TRBJ2-5	TRBD2	TRBV29-1	NA	16	TGCAGCGTTGATGGGGGTATGGGAGGGGCCCAAGAGACCCAGTACTTC	CSVDGGMGGAQETQYF
TRBJ2-5	TRBD2	TRBV7-9	once	19	TGTGCCAGCAGCTCGGGGCGCACTAGCGGGGGGCCTGGGGAGAGGACCCAGTACTTC	CASSSGRTSGGPGERTQYF
TRBJ1-2	NA	TRBV25-1	NA	15	TGTGCCAGCAGTGGGAGGACCGGACCTAACTATGGCTACACCTTC	CASSGRTGPNYGYTF
TRBJ1-1	TRBD1	TRBV20-1	few	13	TGCAGTGCCACGGGACAGAGCGACACTGAAGCTTTCTTT	CSATGQSDTEAFF
TRBJ1-6	NA	TRBV29-1	NA	13	TGCAGCGTTGCGGCGGGGGATAATTCACCCCTCCACTTT	CSVAAGDNSPLHF
TRBJ2-2	TRBD1	TRBV6-5	NA	14	TGTGCCAGCAGGCCGGACAGGGTCACCGGGGAGCTGTTTTTT	CASRPDRVTGELFF
TRBJ2-1	TRBD2	TRBV12-3/TRBV12-4	NA	15	TGTGCCAGCAGTTCCGGGAGGCGCCTCGAGAATGAGCAGTTCTTC	CASSSGRRLENEQFF
TRBJ2-7	NA	TRBV15	NA	15	TGTGCCACCAGCAGAGATTCCCAGGGGAAGGGCGAGCAGTACTTC	CATSRDSQGKGEQYF
TRBJ1-4	NA	TRBV9	NA	16	TGTGCCAGCAGCGAGGGGATCGGGCAGGGGAATGAAAAACTGTTTTTT	CASSEGIGQGNEKLFF
TRBJ2-1	NA	TRBV15	NA	15	TGTGCCACCAGACGGAAGGACTTCCAGTACAATGAGCAGTTCTTC	CATRRKDFQYNEQFF
TRBJ2-5	NA	TRBV12-5	few	14	TGTGCTAGTGCTGGGAACGACTACCAAGAGACCCAGTACTTC	CASAGNDYQETQYF
TRBJ2-7	TRBD1	TRBV5-1	NA	13	TGCGTCAGCAGCCTGGGACAGCTCTACGAGCAGTACTTC	CVSSLGQLYEQYF
TRBJ1-2	NA	TRBV4-3	NA	15	TGCGCCAGCAGCCAAGGGCAGGGTCACAACTATGGCTACACCTTC	CASSQGQGHNYGYTF
TRBJ2-3	TRBD2	TRBV4-1	few	17	TGCGCCAGCAGCCTAGCCGGACTAGCGGGGGGGACAGATACGCAGTATTTT	CASSLAGLAGGTDTQYF
TRBJ2-1	NA	TRBV20-1	few	14	TGCAGTGCTAGCCCACCGAGCTCCTACAATGAGCAGTTCTTC	CSASPPSSYNEQFF
TRBJ1-1	TRBD1	TRBV5-1	few	15	TGCGCCAGCAGTCCCCAACAGGGGGGGAACACTGAAGCTTTCTTT	CASSPQQGGNTEAFF
TRBJ2-4	TRBD2	TRBV6-2/TRBV6-3	few	15	TGTGCCAGCAGAAGCGGGACCGACAACAAAAACATTCAGTACTTC	CASRSGTDNKNIQYF
TRBJ2-2	TRBD2	TRBV7-9	few	15	TGTGCCAGCAGCCCGACTAGCGGGGATACCGGGGAGCTGTTTTTT	CASSPTSGDTGELFF
TRBJ2-5	NA	TRBV7-9	NA	13	TGTGCCAGCAGCTTTGATCTGGAAGAGACCCAGTACTTC	CASSFDLEETQYF
TRBJ2-1	NA	TRBV20-1	NA	13	TGCAGTGCTAGGACGTACTCCTACAATGAGCAGTTCTTC	CSARTYSYNEQFF
TRBJ2-7	NA	TRBV6-6	NA	15	TGTGCCAGCAGTTCACCAGCGCAGGCCTCCTACGAGCAGTACTTC	CASSSPAQASYEQYF